This T cell receptor beta chain stems from a study of shared clonotypes between healthy human individuals. There are 14 residues in the CDR3. Between the trimmed V and J ends, which lost 0 bases and 5 bases, there was a span of 10 bases. Germline V CDR1 and CDR2: SGHAT, FQNNGV. Study observations and caveats: Rarefaction showed sorted-subset sequencing was incomplete despite large depth.

Note on this clone: The target antigen is unknown.

The protocol was immunoSEQ multiplex PCR, while the TCRdb copy is restricted to in-frame clones and leaves out a portion. The profile shows over a million clones, 96% of them singletons. V and J are TRBV11-2 and TRBJ1-1, with no clear D. The material sequenced was naive CD4+ T cells sorted from blood. Sample subset: CD45RA+ positively selected. The receptor's source is a man under 40 in good health. CDR3 amino acids: CASSLDEYWTEAFF. The CDR3 DNA sequence: TGTGCCAGCAGCTTAGATGAATATTGGACTGAAGCTTTCTTT.